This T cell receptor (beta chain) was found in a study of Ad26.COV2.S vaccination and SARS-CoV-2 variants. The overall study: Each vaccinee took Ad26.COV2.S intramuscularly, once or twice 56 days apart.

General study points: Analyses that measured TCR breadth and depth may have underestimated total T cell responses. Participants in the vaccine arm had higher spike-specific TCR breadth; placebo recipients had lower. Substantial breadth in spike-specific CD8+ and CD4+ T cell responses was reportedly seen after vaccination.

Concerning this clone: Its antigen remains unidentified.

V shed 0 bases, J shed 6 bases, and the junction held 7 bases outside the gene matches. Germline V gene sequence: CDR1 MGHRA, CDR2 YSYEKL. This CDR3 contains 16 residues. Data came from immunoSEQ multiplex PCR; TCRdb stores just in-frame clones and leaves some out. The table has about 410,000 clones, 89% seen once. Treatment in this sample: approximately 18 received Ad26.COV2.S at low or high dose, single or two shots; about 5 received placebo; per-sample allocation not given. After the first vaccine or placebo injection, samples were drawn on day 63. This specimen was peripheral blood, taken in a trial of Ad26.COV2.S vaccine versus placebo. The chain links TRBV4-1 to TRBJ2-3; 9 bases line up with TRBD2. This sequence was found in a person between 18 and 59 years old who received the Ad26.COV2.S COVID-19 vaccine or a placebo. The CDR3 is CASSQDSGRASDTQYF. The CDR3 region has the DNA TGCGCCAGCAGCCAAGATAGCGGGAGAGCCTCGGATACGCAGTATTTT.